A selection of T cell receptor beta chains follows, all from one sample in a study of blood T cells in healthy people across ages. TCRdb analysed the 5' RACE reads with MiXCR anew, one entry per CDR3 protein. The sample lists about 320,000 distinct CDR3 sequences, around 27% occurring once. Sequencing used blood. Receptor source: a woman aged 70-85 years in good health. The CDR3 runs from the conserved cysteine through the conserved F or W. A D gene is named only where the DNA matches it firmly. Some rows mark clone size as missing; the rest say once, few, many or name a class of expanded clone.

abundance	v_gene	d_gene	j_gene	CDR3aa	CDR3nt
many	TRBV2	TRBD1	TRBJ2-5	CASGTEQETQYF	TGTGCCAGTGGGACAGAGCAAGAGACCCAGTACTTC
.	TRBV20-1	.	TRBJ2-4	CSANSKNIQYF	TGCAGTGCAAACAGCAAAAACATTCAGTACTTC
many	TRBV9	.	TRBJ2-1	CASSVGTPSYNEQFF	TGTGCCAGCAGCGTAGGGACTCCTTCCTACAATGAGCAGTTCTTC
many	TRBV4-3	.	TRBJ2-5	CASSQRGWETQYF	TGCGCCAGCAGCCAAAGAGGGTGGGAGACCCAGTACTTC
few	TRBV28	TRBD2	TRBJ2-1	CASTPPGTSGELEQFF	TGTGCCAGCACCCCCCCCGGGACTAGCGGTGAACTGGAGCAGTTCTTC
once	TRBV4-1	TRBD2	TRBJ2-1	CASSRTGTSGNEQFF	TGCGCCAGCAGCCGGACCGGGACTAGCGGCAATGAGCAGTTCTTC
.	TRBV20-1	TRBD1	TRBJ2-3	CSARRTGRTDTQYF	TGCAGTGCTCGACGGACAGGGCGGACAGATACGCAGTATTTT
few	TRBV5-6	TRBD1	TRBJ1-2	CASSSLPGQGDYGYTF	TGTGCCAGCAGTTCACTTCCGGGACAGGGGGACTATGGCTACACCTTC
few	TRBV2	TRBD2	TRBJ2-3	CASTTGGGRATDTQYF	TGTGCCAGCACCACCGGCGGCGGGAGGGCAACAGATACGCAGTATTTT
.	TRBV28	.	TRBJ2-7	CASSLGTVQYF	TGTGCCAGCAGCCTAGGGACGGTTCAGTACTTC
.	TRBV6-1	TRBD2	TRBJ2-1	CAISEVKSGGNEQFF	TGTGCCATCAGTGAGGTAAAGAGCGGGGGGAATGAGCAGTTCTTC
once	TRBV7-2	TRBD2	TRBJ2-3	CASSLAGGISTDTQYF	TGTGCCAGCAGCTTAGCGGGGGGGATTAGCACAGATACGCAGTATTTT
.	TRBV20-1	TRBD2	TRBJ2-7	CSARGGGTVGEQYF	TGCAGTGCTAGAGGGGGGGGGACGGTAGGCGAGCAGTACTTC
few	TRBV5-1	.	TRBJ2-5	CASSLEGWVETQYF	TGCGCCAGCAGCTTGGAAGGTTGGGTTGAGACCCAGTACTTC
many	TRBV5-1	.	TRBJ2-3	CASSFRSRDTQYF	TGCGCCAGCAGCTTCCGGTCACGGGATACGCAGTATTTT
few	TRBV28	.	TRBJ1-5	CASSLMQGGQPQHF	TGTGCCAGCAGTTTGATGCAGGGAGGGCAGCCCCAGCATTTT
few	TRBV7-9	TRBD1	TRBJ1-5	CASSTGTGMDQPQHF	TGTGCCAGCAGCACCGGGACAGGGATGGATCAGCCCCAGCATTTT
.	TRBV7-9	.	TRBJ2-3	CASDGNADTQYF	TGTGCCAGCGACGGAAACGCAGATACGCAGTATTTT